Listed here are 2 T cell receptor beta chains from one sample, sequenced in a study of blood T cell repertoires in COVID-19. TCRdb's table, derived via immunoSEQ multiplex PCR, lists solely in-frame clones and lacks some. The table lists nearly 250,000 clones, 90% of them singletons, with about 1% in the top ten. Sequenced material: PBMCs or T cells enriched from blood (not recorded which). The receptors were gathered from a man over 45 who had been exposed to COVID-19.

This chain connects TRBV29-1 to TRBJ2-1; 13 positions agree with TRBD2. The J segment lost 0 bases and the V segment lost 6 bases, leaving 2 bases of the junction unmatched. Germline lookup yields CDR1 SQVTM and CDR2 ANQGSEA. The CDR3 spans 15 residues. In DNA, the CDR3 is TGCAGCGTCGGGACTAGCGGGGTCTCCTACAATGAGCAGTTCTTC. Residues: CSVGTSGVSYNEQFF.

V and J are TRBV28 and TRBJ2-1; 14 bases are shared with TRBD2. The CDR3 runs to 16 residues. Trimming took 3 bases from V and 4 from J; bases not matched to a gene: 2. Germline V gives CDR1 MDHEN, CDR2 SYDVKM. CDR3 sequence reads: CASSLGLAGEYNEQFF. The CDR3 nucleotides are TGTGCCAGCAGTTTGGGACTAGCGGGAGAGTACAATGAGCAGTTCTTC.